The sequence of this T cell receptor beta chain was determined in a study of blood T cell repertoires in COVID-19. Study in general: The origin of the acute and convalescent COVID-19 samples was the United States, Italy and Spain. From T cells, B-cell-depleted T cells, or PBMCs came the material, which was cDNA or gDNA.

Original methodology: How many nucleated cells were present was estimated from reference gene primer amplification. Sequenced by immunoSEQ multiplex PCR; TCRdb stores in-frame clones only, minus some. V, J and clone size derive from that table, while D and trimming were established from the DNA sequence. The data hold tens of thousands of clones, with roughly 81% observed a single time. V shed 2 bases and J shed 10 bases, with 12 bases lying between them. Germline V gene sequence: CDR1 GTSNPN, CDR2 SVGIG (reference sequence). CDR3 length equals 12 residues. The material sequenced was peripheral blood. The source is a human donor in a cohort sampled during active COVID-19. The chain has TRBV30 and TRBJ2-1; D might be TRBD1 (6 bases). The CDR3 DNA reads as TGTGCCTGGAGTCCCTCGAGGGGGGAGCAGTTCTTC. Translating it yields CAWSPSRGEQFF.